This T cell receptor (beta chain) is from a study of control samples from healthy donors and cancer patients. Only one count was recorded for this clone. Sequencing used immunoSEQ multiplex PCR; TCRdb keeps in-frame clones, though not all of them. In the table there are around 30,000 clones, around 83% of which are singletons. CDR1 is SGHRS and CDR2 is YFSETQ in the germline V gene. The CDR3 has 16 residues. The ends were cut back, 1 base at V and 0 bases at J, with 11 bases in the middle. The TCR originated in a woman between 35 and 50 years old with lung cancer. The chain employs TRBV5-1 and TRBJ1-3, with D unresolved. The sample comprised PBMCs. The CDR3 is CASSLSPGISGNTIYF. In DNA, the CDR3 is TGCGCCAGCAGCTTGTCCCCCGGGATCTCTGGAAACACCATATATTTT.